The 5 T cell receptor beta chains below come from one sample, sequenced in a study of blood T cell repertoires in COVID-19. This table comes from immunoSEQ multiplex PCR, and its TCRdb copy is limited to in-frame clones, with some not included. This table holds approximately 250,000 clones, 70% to 85% found once. Input material: peripheral blood. The origin of the receptors is a woman in her thirties or forties who had recovered from COVID-19.

V gene TRBV2 combines with J gene TRBJ2-2, with D possibly being TRBD1 (6 bases). Trimming shortened V by 8 bases and J by 6 bases, and 7 bases separated the two germline ends. Germline V gene data show CDR1 as SNHLY and CDR2 as FYNNEI. The CDR3 contains 11 residues. This CDR3 reads CASAGAGELFF. CDR3 DNA sequence: TGTGCCAGCGCAGGGGCCGGGGAGCTGTTTTTT.

This chain joins TRBV4-3 and TRBJ1-2; weak D call: TRBD1 (5 bases). The V end lost 0 bases, the J end lost 6 bases, and 14 bases lay between the germline ends. Germline V gene lookup returns CDR1 LGHNA and CDR2 YSLEER. The CDR3 length is 15 residues. DNA of the CDR3: TGCGCCAGCAGCCAAGATCGGTGGGGGGGAAATGGCTACACCTTC. Translation gives CASSQDRWGGNGYTF.

The V gene is TRBV14, the J gene TRBJ2-1; D possibly corresponds to TRBD2 (5 bases). Trimming shortened V by 1 base and J by 0 bases, and 10 bases separated the two germline ends. The CDR3 has 16 residues. Per the germline V gene, CDR1 is SGHDN and CDR2 is FVKESK. CDR3 amino acids: CASSQVAGSSYNEQFF. CDR3 DNA sequence: TGTGCCAGCAGCCAAGTTGCGGGTAGCTCCTACAATGAGCAGTTCTTC. Variable domain in full (rest from reference TRBV14 and TRBJ2-1): EAGVTQFPSHSVIEKGQTVTLRCDPISGHDNLYWYRRVMGKEIKFLLHFVKESKQDESGMPNNRFLAERTGGTYSTLKVQPAELEDSGVYFCASSQVAGSSYNEQFFGPGTRLTVL.

The chain couples TRBV19 to TRBJ1-4; no clear D. Per germline, CDR1 LNHDA and CDR2 SQIVND (reference sequence). V lost 2 bases and J 4 bases, leaving 11 bases between the germline ends. The CDR3 totals 15 residues. DNA of the CDR3: TGTGCCAGTAGTATAATGTCTGGGAGTAATGAAAAACTGTTTTTT. As protein: CASSIMSGSNEKLFF.

The genes are TRBV5-8 and TRBJ1-2; D remains ambiguous. This CDR3 comprises 12 residues. CDR1 is SGHTS, CDR2 YDEGEE, per germline. Trimming shortened V by 5 bases and J by 8 bases, and 13 bases separated the two germline ends. CDR3 DNA: TGTGCCAGCAGTTGGTCCGGTCGCGGCTACACCTTC. This encodes CASSWSGRGYTF.